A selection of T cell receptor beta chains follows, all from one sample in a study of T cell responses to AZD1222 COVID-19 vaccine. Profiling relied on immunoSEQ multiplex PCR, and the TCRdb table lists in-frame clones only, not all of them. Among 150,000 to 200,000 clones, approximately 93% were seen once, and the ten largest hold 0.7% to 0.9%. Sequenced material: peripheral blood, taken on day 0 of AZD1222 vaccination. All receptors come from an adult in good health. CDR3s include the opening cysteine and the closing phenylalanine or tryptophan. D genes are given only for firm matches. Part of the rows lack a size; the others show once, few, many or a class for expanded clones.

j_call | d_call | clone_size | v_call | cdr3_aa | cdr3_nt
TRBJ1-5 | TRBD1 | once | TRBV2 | CASKGQSNQPQHF | TGTGCCAGCAAGGGACAGAGCAATCAGCCCCAGCATTTT
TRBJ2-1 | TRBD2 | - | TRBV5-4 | CASGGLAENEQFF | TGTGCCAGCGGGGGACTAGCGGAAAATGAGCAGTTCTTC
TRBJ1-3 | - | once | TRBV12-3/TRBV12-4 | CASSLTTGNTIYF | TGTGCCAGCAGTTTAACTACTGGAAACACCATATATTTT
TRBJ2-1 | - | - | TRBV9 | CASSPFPGRYNEQFF | TGTGCCAGCAGCCCCTTCCCCGGCCGCTACAATGAGCAGTTCTTC
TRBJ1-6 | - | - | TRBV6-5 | CASSFRASGDSPLHF | TGTGCCAGCAGTTTCAGGGCTTCGGGGGATTCACCCCTCCACTTT
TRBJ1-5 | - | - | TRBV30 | CAWSAGHNQPQHF | TGTGCCTGGAGTGCCGGGCACAATCAGCCCCAGCATTTT
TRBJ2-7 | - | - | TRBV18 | CASSPTDRPRGYEQYF | TGTGCCAGCTCACCAACGGATAGGCCCCGCGGCTACGAGCAGTACTTC
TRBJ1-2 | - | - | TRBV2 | CASSELPGLNYGYTF | TGTGCCAGCAGTGAACTCCCGGGCCTTAACTATGGCTACACCTTC
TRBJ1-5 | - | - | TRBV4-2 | CASSQDFSRPQHF | TGTGCCAGCAGCCAAGATTTTAGCCGGCCCCAGCATTTT
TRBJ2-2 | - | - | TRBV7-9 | CASSLMGPTGELFF | TGTGCCAGCAGCTTAATGGGTCCCACCGGGGAGCTGTTTTTT
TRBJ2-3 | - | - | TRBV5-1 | CASRAVGQTDTQYF | TGCGCCAGCCGAGCGGTGGGCCAAACAGATACGCAGTATTTT
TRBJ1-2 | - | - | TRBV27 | CASSPGTIFGYTF | TGTGCCAGCAGTCCAGGGACAATATTTGGCTACACCTTC
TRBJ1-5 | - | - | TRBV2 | CASRRWASNQPQHF | TGTGCCAGCAGGAGATGGGCTAGCAATCAGCCCCAGCATTTT
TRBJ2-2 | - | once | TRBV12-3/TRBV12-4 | CASSLGVGELFF | TGTGCCAGCAGTTTAGGGGTTGGGGAGCTGTTTTTT
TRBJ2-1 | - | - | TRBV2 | CASSYGRVPGNEQFF | TGTGCCAGCAGTTATGGACGGGTCCCGGGCAATGAGCAGTTCTTC
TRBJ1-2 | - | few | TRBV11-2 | CASSSLVSDHYGYTF | TGTGCCAGCAGCTCTCTCGTCAGCGATCACTATGGCTACACCTTC
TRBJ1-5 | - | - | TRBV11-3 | CASSLGRLNSNQPQHF | TGTGCCAGCAGCTTAGGCAGGCTGAATAGCAATCAGCCCCAGCATTTT
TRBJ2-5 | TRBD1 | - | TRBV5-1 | CASSPGQGQETQYF | TGCGCCAGCAGCCCCGGACAGGGGCAAGAGACCCAGTACTTC
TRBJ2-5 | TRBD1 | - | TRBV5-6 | CASSLGQAFYPYF | TGTGCCAGCAGCCTTGGACAGGCCTTCTACCCGTACTTC
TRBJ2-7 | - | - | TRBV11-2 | CASSLDRWIYEQYF | TGTGCCAGCAGCTTAGATCGATGGATTTACGAGCAGTACTTC
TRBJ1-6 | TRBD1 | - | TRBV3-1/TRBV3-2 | CASSLRQGINSPLHF | TGTGCCAGCAGCCTCCGACAGGGGATCAATTCACCCCTCCACTTT
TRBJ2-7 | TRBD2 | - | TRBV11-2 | CASSTRTSGYEQYF | TGTGCCAGCAGCACAAGGACTAGCGGCTACGAGCAGTACTTC
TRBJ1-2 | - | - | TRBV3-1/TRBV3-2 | CASSQTEYYGYTF | TGTGCCAGCAGCCAGACAGAGTACTATGGCTACACCTTC
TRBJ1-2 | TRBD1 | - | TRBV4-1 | CASSQDQGQGLGYTF | TGCGCCAGCAGCCAAGATCAAGGACAGGGCCTTGGCTACACCTTC
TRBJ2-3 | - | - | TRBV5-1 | CASSLVTPSTDTQYF | TGCGCCAGCAGCTTGGTTACGCCGAGCACAGATACGCAGTATTTT
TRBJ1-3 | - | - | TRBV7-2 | CASSRTQGRGNTIYF | TGTGCCAGCAGCAGAACCCAGGGTCGTGGAAACACCATATATTTT
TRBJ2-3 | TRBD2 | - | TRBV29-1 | CSGGGTGLWYF | TGCAGCGGGGGAGGGACGGGACTCTGGTATTTT
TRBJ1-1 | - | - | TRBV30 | CAWNRALNTEAFF | TGTGCCTGGAACCGGGCCCTGAACACTGAAGCTTTCTTT
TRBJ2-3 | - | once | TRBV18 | CASSPPSSTDTQYF | TGTGCCAGCTCACCCCCCTCGAGCACAGATACGCAGTATTTT
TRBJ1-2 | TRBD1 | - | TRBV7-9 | CASSWGTGGRKNYGYTF | TGTGCCAGCAGCTGGGGGACAGGGGGCAGGAAAAACTATGGCTACACCTTC
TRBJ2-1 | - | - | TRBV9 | CASSGGQEGEQFF | TGTGCCAGCAGCGGGGGCCAGGAGGGTGAGCAGTTCTTC
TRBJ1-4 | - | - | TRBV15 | CATSRGGTNEKLFF | TGTGCCACCAGCAGGGGGGGAACTAATGAAAAACTGTTTTTT
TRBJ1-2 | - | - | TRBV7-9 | CASSLTQNYGYTF | TGTGCCAGCAGCCTGACACAGAACTATGGCTACACCTTC
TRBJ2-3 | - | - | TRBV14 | CASSNARGSADTQYF | TGTGCCAGCAGTAACGCACGGGGGAGCGCAGATACGCAGTATTTT
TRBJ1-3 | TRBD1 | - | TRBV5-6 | CASTIGTGVNTIYF | TGTGCCAGCACCATCGGGACAGGGGTAAACACCATATATTTT
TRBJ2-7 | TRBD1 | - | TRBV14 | CASSHLGQGSYEQYF | TGTGCCAGCAGCCACCTGGGACAGGGTAGCTACGAGCAGTACTTC
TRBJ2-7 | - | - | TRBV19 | CASGGRGYEQYF | TGTGCCAGTGGTGGCAGGGGCTACGAGCAGTACTTC
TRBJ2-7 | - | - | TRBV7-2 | CASSLVALGYEQYF | TGTGCCAGCAGCTTAGTAGCCTTAGGCTACGAGCAGTACTTC
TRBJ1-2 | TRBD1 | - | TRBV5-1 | CASYGQGRVYGYTF | TGCGCCAGCTACGGACAGGGTAGAGTGTATGGCTACACCTTC
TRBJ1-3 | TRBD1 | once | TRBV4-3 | CASSQEWQGVGNTIYF | TGCGCCAGCAGCCAAGAGTGGCAGGGGGTTGGAAACACCATATATTTT
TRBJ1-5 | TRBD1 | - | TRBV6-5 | CASLFSGGQPQHF | TGTGCCAGCCTTTTCTCAGGGGGGCAGCCCCAGCATTTT
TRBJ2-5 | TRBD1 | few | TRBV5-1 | CASSQDTWTGLSQETQYF | TGCGCCAGCAGCCAAGACACCTGGACAGGACTTTCCCAAGAGACCCAGTACTTC
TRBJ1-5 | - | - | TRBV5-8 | CASSPDAYTYQPQHF | TGTGCCAGCAGTCCCGACGCATACACCTATCAGCCCCAGCATTTT
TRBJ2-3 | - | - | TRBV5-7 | CASSPGRLYTDTQYF | TGTGCCAGCAGCCCCGGCAGGCTTTACACAGATACGCAGTATTTT
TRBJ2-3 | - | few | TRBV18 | CASSPASTDTQYF | TGTGCCAGCTCACCGGCAAGCACAGATACGCAGTATTTT
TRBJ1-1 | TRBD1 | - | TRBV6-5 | CASSPQGGTEAFF | TGTGCCAGCAGTCCCCAGGGGGGCACTGAAGCTTTCTTT
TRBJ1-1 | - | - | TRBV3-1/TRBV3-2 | CASSQERTEPRTTEAFF | TGTGCCAGCAGCCAAGAAAGGACGGAGCCACGAACAACTGAAGCTTTCTTT
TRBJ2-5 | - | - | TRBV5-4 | CASSLGGVNRVPQETQYF | TGTGCCAGCAGCTTGGGGGGGGTCAACAGGGTCCCCCAAGAGACCCAGTACTTC
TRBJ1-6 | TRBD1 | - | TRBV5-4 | CASSRPGTGRSSSYNSPLHF | TGTGCCAGCAGCCGCCCCGGGACAGGGCGTTCGAGCTCCTATAATTCACCCCTCCACTTT
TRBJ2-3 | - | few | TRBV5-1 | CASSLGRGLGDTQYF | TGCGCCAGCAGCTTGGGCAGGGGCCTTGGAGATACGCAGTATTTT
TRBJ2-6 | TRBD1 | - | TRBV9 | CASSAPRAGGSGANVLTF | TGTGCCAGCAGCGCGCCCAGGGCAGGGGGCTCTGGGGCCAACGTCCTGACTTTC
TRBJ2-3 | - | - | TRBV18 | CASSPPGGELNTQYF | TGTGCCAGCTCACCACCTGGAGGGGAACTGAATACGCAGTATTTT
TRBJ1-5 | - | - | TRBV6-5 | CASSYSRGQPQHF | TGTGCCAGCAGTTACTCTAGGGGTCAGCCCCAGCATTTT
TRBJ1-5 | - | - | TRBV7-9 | CASSLDGGLPLEPQHF | TGTGCCAGCAGCTTAGACGGGGGTCTCCCTCTGGAGCCCCAGCATTTT
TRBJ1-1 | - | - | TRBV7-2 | CASSPGREGPEAFF | TGTGCCAGCAGCCCAGGGAGAGAGGGTCCTGAAGCTTTCTTT
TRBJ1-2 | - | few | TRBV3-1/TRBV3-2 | CASSQAGVGGYTF | TGTGCCAGCAGCCAAGCAGGGGTTGGGGGCTACACCTTC
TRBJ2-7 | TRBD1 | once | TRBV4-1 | CASSQRQGAGEQYF | TGCGCCAGCAGCCAACGACAGGGGGCGGGCGAGCAGTACTTC
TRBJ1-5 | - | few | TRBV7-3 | CASSSGPNQPQHF | TGTGCCAGCAGCTCGGGCCCGAATCAGCCCCAGCATTTT